This TCR beta chain was recorded in a study of blood T cell repertoires in COVID-19. Background on the study: Italy, Spain and the United States were the sources of the convalescent and acute COVID-19 samples.

TCRdb's table, derived via immunoSEQ multiplex PCR, lists solely in-frame clones and lacks some. This sample has about 210,000 clones, with 90% to 95% found just once. Only one count was recorded for this clone. CDR1 is SEHNR and CDR2 is FQNEAQ in the germline V gene (reference sequence). With V trimmed by 3 bases and J by 9 bases, 9 bases remained unmatched. This CDR3 contains 14 residues. This clonotype was obtained from a man aged 25 to 40 with acute or convalescent COVID-19. Sequencing used peripheral blood. V gene TRBV7-9 combines with J gene TRBJ2-7, with 9 bases that match TRBD1. CDR3 bases: TGTGCCAGCAGCTTCCCGGGACAGGGTTCGGTGCAGTACTTC. It translates to CASSFPGQGSVQYF.